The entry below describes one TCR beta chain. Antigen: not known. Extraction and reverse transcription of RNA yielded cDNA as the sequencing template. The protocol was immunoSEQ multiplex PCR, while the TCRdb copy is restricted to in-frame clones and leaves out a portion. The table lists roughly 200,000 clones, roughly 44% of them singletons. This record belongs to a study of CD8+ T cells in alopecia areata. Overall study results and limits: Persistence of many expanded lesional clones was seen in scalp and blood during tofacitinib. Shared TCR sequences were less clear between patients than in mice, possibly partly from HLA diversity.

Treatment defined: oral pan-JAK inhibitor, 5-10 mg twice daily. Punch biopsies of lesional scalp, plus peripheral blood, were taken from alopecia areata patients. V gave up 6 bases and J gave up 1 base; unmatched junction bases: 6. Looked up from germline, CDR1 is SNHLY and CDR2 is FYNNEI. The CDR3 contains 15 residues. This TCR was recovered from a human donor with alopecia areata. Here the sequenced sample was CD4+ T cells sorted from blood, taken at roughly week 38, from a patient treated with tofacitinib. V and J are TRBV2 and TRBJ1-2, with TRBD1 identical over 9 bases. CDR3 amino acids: CASRGTGKDNYGYTF. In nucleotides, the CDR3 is TGTGCCAGCAGGGGGACAGGGAAGGATAACTATGGCTACACCTTC.